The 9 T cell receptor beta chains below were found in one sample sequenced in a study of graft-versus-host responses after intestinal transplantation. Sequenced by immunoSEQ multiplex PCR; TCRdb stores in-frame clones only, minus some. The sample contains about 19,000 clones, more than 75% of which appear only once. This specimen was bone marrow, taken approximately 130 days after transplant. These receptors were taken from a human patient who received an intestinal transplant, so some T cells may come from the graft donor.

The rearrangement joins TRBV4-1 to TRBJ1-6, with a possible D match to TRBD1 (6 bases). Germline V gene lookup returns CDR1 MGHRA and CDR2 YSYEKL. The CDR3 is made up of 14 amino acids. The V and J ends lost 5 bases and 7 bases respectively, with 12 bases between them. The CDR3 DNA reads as TGCGCCAGCAGCTACACAGGGTCGAATTCACCCCTCCACTTT. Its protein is CASSYTGSNSPLHF.

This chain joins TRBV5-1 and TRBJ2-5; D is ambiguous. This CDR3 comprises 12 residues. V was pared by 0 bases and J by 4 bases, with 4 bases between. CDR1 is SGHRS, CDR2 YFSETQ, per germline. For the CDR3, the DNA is TGCGCCAGCAGCTTGGCGGCAGAGACCCAGTACTTC. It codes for CASSLAAETQYF.

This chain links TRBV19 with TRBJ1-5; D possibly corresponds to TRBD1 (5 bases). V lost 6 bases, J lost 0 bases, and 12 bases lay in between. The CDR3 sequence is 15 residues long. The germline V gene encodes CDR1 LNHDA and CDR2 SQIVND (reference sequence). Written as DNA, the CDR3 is TGTGCCAGTAGGGCGGGGGACTATAGCAATCAGCCCCAGCATTTT. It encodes CASRAGDYSNQPQHF. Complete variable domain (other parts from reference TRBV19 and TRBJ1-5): DGGITQSPKYLFRKEGQNVTLSCEQNLNHDAMYWYRQDPGQGLRLIYYSQIVNDFQKGDIAEGYSVSREKKESFPLTVTSAQKNPTAFYLCASRAGDYSNQPQHFGDGTRLSIL.

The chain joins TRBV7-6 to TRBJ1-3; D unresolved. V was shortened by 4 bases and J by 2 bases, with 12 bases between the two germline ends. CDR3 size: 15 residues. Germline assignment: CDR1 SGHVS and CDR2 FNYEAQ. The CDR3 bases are TGTGCCAGCAGCTCCAACGAGATAGCTGGAAACACCATATATTTT. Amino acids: CASSSNEIAGNTIYF.

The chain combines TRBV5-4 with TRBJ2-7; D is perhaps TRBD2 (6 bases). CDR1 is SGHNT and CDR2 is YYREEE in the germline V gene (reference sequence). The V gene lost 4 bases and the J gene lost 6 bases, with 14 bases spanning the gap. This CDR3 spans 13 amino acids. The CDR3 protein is CASSGGKSIEQYF. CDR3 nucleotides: TGTGCCAGCAGCGGGGGGAAATCCATCGAGCAGTACTTC.

The CDR3, as DNA: TGTGCCAGCAGCTTAGACGGCTATAGCAATCAGCCCCAGCATTTT. Translating gives CASSLDGYSNQPQHF. The rearrangement joins TRBV11-2 to TRBJ1-5; D call uncertain. Trimming removed 0 bases from V and 0 bases from J, with 6 bases in between. The germline gives CDR1 SGHAT, CDR2 FQNNGV. The CDR3 totals 15 residues. The full variable domain, in which reference TRBV11-2 and TRBJ1-5 provide the parts outside the CDR3, is EAGVAQSPRYKIIEKRQSVAFWCNPISGHATLYWYQQILGQGPKLLIQFQNNGVVDDSQLPKDRFSAERLKGVDSTLKIQPAKLEDSAVYLCASSLDGYSNQPQHFGDGTRLSIL.

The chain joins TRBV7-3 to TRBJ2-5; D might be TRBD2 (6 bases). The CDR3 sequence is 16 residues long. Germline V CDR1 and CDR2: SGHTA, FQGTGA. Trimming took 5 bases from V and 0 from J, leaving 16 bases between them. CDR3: CASSQGGAPYQETQYF. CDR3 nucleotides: TGTGCCAGCAGCCAAGGAGGGGCCCCGTACCAAGAGACCCAGTACTTC. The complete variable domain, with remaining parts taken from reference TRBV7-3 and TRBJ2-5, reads GAGVSQTPSNKVTEKGKYVELRCDPISGHTALYWYRQSLGQGPEFLIYFQGTGAADDSGLPNDRFFAVRPEGSVSTLKIQRTERGDSAVYLCASSQGGAPYQETQYFGPGTRLLVL.

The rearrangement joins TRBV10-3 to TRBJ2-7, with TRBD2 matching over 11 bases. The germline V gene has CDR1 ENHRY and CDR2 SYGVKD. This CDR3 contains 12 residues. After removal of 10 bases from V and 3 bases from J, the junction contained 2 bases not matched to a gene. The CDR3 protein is CATGTSGYEQYF. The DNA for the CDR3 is TGTGCCACCGGGACTAGCGGCTACGAGCAGTACTTC.

The CDR3 sequence is CAIRSSGGVGEQYF. The CDR3 region has the DNA TGTGCCATCAGATCTTCCGGTGGGGTAGGGGAGCAGTACTTC. The chain has TRBV10-3 and TRBJ2-7, with D uncertain. Germline assignment: CDR1 ENHRY and CDR2 SYGVKD. Trimming cost V 6 bases and J 7 bases, with 19 bases left between them. This CDR3 is built from 14 residues.